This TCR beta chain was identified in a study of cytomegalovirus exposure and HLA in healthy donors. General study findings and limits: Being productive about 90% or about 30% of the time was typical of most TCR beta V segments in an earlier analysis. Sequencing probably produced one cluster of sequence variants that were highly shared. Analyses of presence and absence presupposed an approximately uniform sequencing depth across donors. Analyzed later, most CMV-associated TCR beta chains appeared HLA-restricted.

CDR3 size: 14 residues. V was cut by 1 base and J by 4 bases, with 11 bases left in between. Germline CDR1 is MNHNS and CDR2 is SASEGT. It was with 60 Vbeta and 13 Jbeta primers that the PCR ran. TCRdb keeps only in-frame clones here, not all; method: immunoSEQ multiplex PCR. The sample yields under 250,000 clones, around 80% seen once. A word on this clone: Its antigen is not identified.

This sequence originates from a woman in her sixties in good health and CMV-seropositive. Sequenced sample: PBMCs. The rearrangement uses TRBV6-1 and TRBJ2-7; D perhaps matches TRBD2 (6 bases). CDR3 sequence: CASSEVRDGYEQYF. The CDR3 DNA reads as TGTGCCAGCAGTGAAGTGCGGGACGGGTACGAGCAGTACTTC.